The 27 T cell receptor beta chains listed next were all sequenced from one sample in a study of blood T cell repertoires in COVID-19. Repertoires were generated with immunoSEQ multiplex PCR, while TCRdb's copy carries only in-frame clones and drops some. The table records approximately 110,000 clones, roughly 69% of them present only once. The sample was peripheral blood. Receptor source: a man older than 75 with acute or convalescent COVID-19.

As DNA, the CDR3 is TGCGCCAGCAGCTTGCCAGGGGACGGGGCCAACGTCCTGACTTTC. Protein product: CASSLPGDGANVLTF. V and J are TRBV5-1 and TRBJ2-6; D may be TRBD1 (6 bases). V lost 1 base to trimming and J lost 4 bases, with 9 bases between them. Germline assignment: CDR1 SGHRS and CDR2 YFSETQ. This CDR3 has 15 residues.

This clone has more than one count but fewer than ten. The rearrangement uses TRBV4-2 and TRBJ2-5, with 9 bases lining up with TRBD1. Germline CDR1 reads LGHNA; CDR2 reads YNFKEQ. The CDR3 length is 15 residues. V was clipped by 0 bases and J by 5 bases; unmatched bases: 4. The CDR3 coding sequence is TGTGCCAGCAGCCAAGACTGGGGGACAGGGGAGACCCAGTACTTC. Its protein product is CASSQDWGTGETQYF.

This clone has more than one count but fewer than ten. The chain links TRBV5-1 to TRBJ1-1; 7 bases fit TRBD1. The CDR3 runs to 16 residues. CDR1 SGHRS and CDR2 YFSETQ come from the germline V gene. Trimming cost V 0 bases and J 0 bases; bases outside gene matches: 5. CDR3 residues: CASSLEGAGMNTEAFF. The CDR3 region has the DNA TGCGCCAGCAGCTTGGAGGGGGCAGGGATGAACACTGAAGCTTTCTTT.

V and J are TRBV2 and TRBJ1-6; no firm D call. Germline V gene lookup returns CDR1 SNHLY and CDR2 FYNNEI. This CDR3 spans 15 amino acids. V lost 4 bases to trimming and J lost 5 bases, with 12 bases between them. In DNA form, the CDR3 reads TGTGCCAGCAGTGGAGCAGAGGCCAATAATTCACCCCTCCACTTT. Encoded protein: CASSGAEANNSPLHF.

This chain uses TRBV29-1 with TRBJ2-7; the D is unclear. Per germline, CDR1 SQVTM and CDR2 ANQGSEA. Trimming cost V 0 bases and J 6 bases, with 18 bases left between them. This CDR3 contains 15 residues. Here the CDR3 DNA reads TGCAGCGTTGAAGATTCCCCCAGTGGGCTTTCCGAGCAGTACTTC. Its translation: CSVEDSPSGLSEQYF.

The chain recombines TRBV28 with TRBJ2-7; TRBD2 matches 9 bases. J lost 2 bases, V lost 4 bases, and 6 bases had no gene match. Per the germline V gene, CDR1 is MDHEN and CDR2 is SYDVKM. The CDR3 has 15 residues. Here the CDR3 DNA reads TGTGCCAGCAGTTCCTTGGCGGGAGGGACCTACGAGCAGTACTTC. This gives the protein CASSSLAGGTYEQYF.

V is TRBV5-1 and J is TRBJ1-1, with D tentatively TRBD1 (6 bases). The CDR3 loop spans 14 amino acids. From germline, CDR1 is SGHRS and CDR2 YFSETQ. The V end lost 5 bases, the J end lost 0 bases, and 11 bases lay between the germline ends. The CDR3 coding sequence is TGCGCCAGCAGACAGGGCCAAATGAACACTGAAGCTTTCTTT. It encodes CASRQGQMNTEAFF.

The chain uses TRBV11-3 and TRBJ2-2; 8 nucleotides match TRBD1. With 1 base clipped from V and 5 bases from J, the junction kept 9 bases outside the gene matches. The CDR3 has 17 residues. Germline V gene data show CDR1 as SGHNT and CDR2 as YENEEA. CDR3 amino acids: CASSLGAGGNETGELFF. The CDR3 DNA follows: TGTGCCAGCAGCTTAGGAGCAGGGGGCAATGAGACCGGGGAGCTGTTTTTT.

V is TRBV27 and J is TRBJ1-3, with D uncertain. CDR3 length: 17 residues. Deletions cut 2 bases from V and 0 bases from J, with 14 bases between. From germline, CDR1 is MNHEY and CDR2 SMNVEV (reference sequence). The CDR3 is CASSLDPFPSSGNTIYF. DNA for the CDR3: TGTGCCAGCAGTTTAGACCCCTTTCCTAGCTCTGGAAACACCATATATTTT.

The chain links TRBV3-1 (or the pseudogene TRBV3-2) to TRBJ1-4, with TRBD1 matching over 7 bases. CDR1 is LGHDT, CDR2 YNNKEL, per germline (reference sequence). The CDR3 extends over 15 amino acids. V trimming: 3 bases; J trimming: 7 bases; junction bases outside the gene matches: 8. CDR3 bases: TGTGCCAGCAGCCAGTGGACAGGAGGGGGTGAAAAACTGTTTTTT. Protein sequence: CASSQWTGGGEKLFF.

With regard to this clone: Other DNA sequences in this sample translate to the same CDR3. V usage is TRBV11-1 and J usage is TRBJ2-3; TRBD2 aligns across 8 bases. The ends lost 4 bases at V and 2 bases at J; junction bases unmatched: 5. Looked up from germline, CDR1 is SGHAT and CDR2 is FQDESV (reference sequence). There are 15 residues in the CDR3. CDR3 residues: CASSSLADFTDTQYF. The DNA for the CDR3 is TGTGCCAGCAGCTCACTAGCGGACTTCACAGATACGCAGTATTTT. Variable domain in full (rest from reference TRBV11-1 and TRBJ2-3): EAEVAQSPRYKITEKSQAVAFWCDPISGHATLYWYRQILGQGPELLVQFQDESVVDDSQLPKDRFSAERLKGVDSTLKIQPAELGDSAMYLCASSSLADFTDTQYFGPGTRLTVL.

V gene TRBV7-2 combines with J gene TRBJ1-4, with D possibly being TRBD1 (6 bases). The germline gives CDR1 SGHTA, CDR2 FQGNSA. The CDR3 is 16 amino acids. V was trimmed by 5 bases and J by 0 bases, leaving 13 bases between them. CDR3 bases: TGTGCCAGCAGCCTCAGACAGGCCGCAACTAATGAAAAACTGTTTTTT. It specifies CASSLRQAATNEKLFF.

V usage is TRBV9 and J usage is TRBJ1-2; D not certain. V lost 4 bases to trimming and J lost 7 bases, with 17 bases between them. The CDR3 length is 14 residues. CDR1 and CDR2 (germline): SGDLS, YYNGEE. The CDR3 sequence is CASSQTPGGSGYTF. CDR3 coding DNA: TGTGCCAGCAGCCAGACCCCCGGAGGGTCTGGCTACACCTTC.

This rearrangement joins TRBV30 to TRBJ2-1; D not resolved. Germline V gene data show CDR1 as GTSNPN and CDR2 as SVGIG (reference sequence). With 4 bases removed from V and 4 bases from J, the gap between germline ends came to 14 bases. The length of the CDR3 is 14 residues. The CDR3 is CAWKTRGSYNEQFF. In DNA form, the CDR3 reads TGTGCCTGGAAGACCCGCGGCAGTTACAATGAGCAGTTCTTC. The complete variable domain, with remaining parts taken from reference TRBV30 and TRBJ2-1, reads SQTIHQWPATLVQPVGSPLSLECTVEGTSNPNLYWYRQAAGRGLQLLFYSVGIGQISSEVPQNLSASRPQDRQFILSSKKLLLSDSGFYLCAWKTRGSYNEQFFGPGTRLTVL.

CDR3 protein: CASSLGDRGAREQYF. The CDR3 coding sequence is TGTGCCAGCAGCTTAGGGGACAGGGGGGCGAGGGAGCAGTACTTC. The J gene is TRBJ2-7, the V gene TRBV7-2, with 11 bases fitting TRBD1. The CDR3 extends over 15 amino acids. The V gene's germline CDR1 is SGHTA and CDR2 FQGNSA. Trimming cost V 1 base and J 7 bases; bases outside gene matches: 6.

This sequence joins TRBV5-4 and TRBJ1-6; no clear D. CDR1 is SGHNT and CDR2 is YYREEE in the germline V gene (reference sequence). V lost 3 bases and J 5 bases, leaving 12 bases between the germline ends. The CDR3 runs 15 residues. This CDR3 is CASSSRGGNNSPLHF. CDR3 nucleotide sequence: TGTGCCAGCAGCTCTCGGGGAGGAAATAATTCACCCCTCCACTTT.

This clone was detected many times. V is TRBV7-9 and J is TRBJ2-7, with 13 nucleotides matching TRBD2. The CDR3 runs to 16 residues. J lost 5 bases, V lost 4 bases, and 8 bases had no gene match. The V gene's germline CDR1 is SEHNR and CDR2 FQNEAQ (reference sequence). Here the CDR3 reads CASSSGLAGVAHEQYF. Here the CDR3 DNA reads TGTGCCAGCAGCTCCGGACTAGCGGGAGTCGCCCACGAGCAGTACTTC.

V is TRBV6-6 and J is TRBJ2-1; no definite D call. Per the germline V gene, CDR1 is MNHNY and CDR2 is SVGAGI (reference sequence). Trimming cost V 2 bases and J 8 bases, with 7 bases left between them. The CDR3 spans 12 residues. The chain's CDR3 is CASSYPMDEQFF. The CDR3 DNA is TGTGCCAGCAGTTACCCTATGGATGAGCAGTTCTTC.

The CDR3 nucleotides read TGTGCCAGCAGCTGGGGCCGTTCGGGGAGGGCGACAGATACGCAGTATTTT. Its protein is CASSWGRSGRATDTQYF. The V call is TRBV11-2, the J call TRBJ2-3; 7 bases align to TRBD2. Germline CDR1 SGHAT, CDR2 FQNNGV. The V segment lost 4 bases and the J segment 3 bases; nucleotides outside the gene matches: 13. The CDR3 has 17 amino acids.

The chain joins TRBV2 to TRBJ2-6, with 7 nucleotides matching TRBD1. Germline V gene data show CDR1 as SNHLY and CDR2 as FYNNEI. This CDR3 comprises 16 residues. Unmatched junction bases numbered 10, after V lost 7 bases and J lost 4 bases. The CDR3 region has the DNA TGTGCCAGCAAGGGACAGTCCGGGACCGGGGCCAACGTCCTGACTTTC. Translated, it gives CASKGQSGTGANVLTF.

This chain connects TRBV4-2 to TRBJ2-5; 9 nucleotides align to TRBD2. The junction had 19 bases not matched to a gene; V was cut back by 3 bases and J by 5 bases. This CDR3 spans 19 amino acids. Germline loops: CDR1 LGHNA, CDR2 YNFKEQ. CDR3 loop: CASSQQSVSGTSLPETQYF. The CDR3 coding sequence is TGTGCCAGCAGCCAGCAATCGGTATCCGGGACTAGCCTTCCTGAGACCCAGTACTTC.

This clone was counted between two and nine times. The chain employs TRBV12-5 and TRBJ2-2; 7 bases agree with TRBD2. Per the germline V gene, CDR1 is LGHNT and CDR2 is FRNRAP. Trimming cost V 7 bases and J 7 bases; bases outside gene matches: 6. The CDR3 covers 13 residues. The CDR3 sequence: CASATIAGGELFF. Here the CDR3 DNA reads TGTGCTAGTGCCACTATAGCGGGCGGGGAGCTGTTTTTT. Full variable domain (missing parts from reference TRBV12-5 and TRBJ2-2): DARVTQTPRHKVTEMGQEVTMRCQPILGHNTVFWYRQTMMQGLELLAYFRNRAPLDDSGMPKDRFSAEMPDATLATLKIQPSEPRDSAVYFCASATIAGGELFFGEGSRLTVL.

This clone was observed a handful of times. This sequence joins TRBV5-1 and TRBJ2-1; 13 nucleotides align to TRBD2. The CDR3 has 14 amino acids. J lost 8 bases, V lost 6 bases, and 5 bases had no gene match. Germline V gene data show CDR1 as SGHRS and CDR2 as YFSETQ. CDR3 nucleotides: TGCGCCAGCACGGGGACTAGCGGGAAGGATGAGCAGTTCTTC. Translated: CASTGTSGKDEQFF.

The chain uses TRBV6-2 or TRBV6-3 and TRBJ1-2, with D possibly TRBD1 on 6 matching bases. Between the trimmed V and J ends, which lost 5 bases and 5 bases, there was a span of 9 bases. The CDR3 length is 12 residues. CDR1 is MNHEY, CDR2 SVGEGT, per germline. DNA for the CDR3: TGTGCCAGCAGTGGACAGAAATATGGCTACACCTTC. It encodes CASSGQKYGYTF.

This clone was observed a handful of times. The genes are TRBV7-2 and TRBJ2-7; 13 positions match TRBD2. CDR1 and CDR2 (germline): SGHTA, FQGNSA. Trimming at V came to 5 bases and at J to 7 bases, leaving 8 bases not matched to a gene. This CDR3 has 15 residues. The CDR3: CASSLPLAGGSEQYF. The CDR3 nucleotides are TGTGCCAGCAGCCTCCCACTAGCGGGAGGGAGTGAGCAGTACTTC.

Only a few counts were recorded for this clone. CDR3 in amino acids: CAISESSTETDTQYF. The CDR3 DNA is TGTGCCATCAGTGAGTCGAGTACAGAAACAGATACGCAGTATTTT. This chain links TRBV10-3 with TRBJ2-3; no reliable D call. Germline lookup yields CDR1 ENHRY and CDR2 SYGVKD. Trimming pared 0 bases from V and 3 bases from J, leaving 10 bases between. The CDR3 is made up of 15 amino acids.

The table lists this clone with a few counts. This chain links TRBV11-3 with TRBJ2-1; no clear D. The CDR3 sequence is 14 residues long. Germline CDR1 is SGHNT and CDR2 is YENEEA. The V and J ends lost 5 bases and 4 bases respectively, with 12 bases between them. DNA of the CDR3: TGTGCCAGCAGCCCTCAGACCGGGTACAATGAGCAGTTCTTC. This translates into CASSPQTGYNEQFF.